This T cell receptor (beta chain) was sequenced during a study of T cell responses to AZD1222 COVID-19 vaccine. Study observations and caveats: Only 5 to 7 AZD1222 recipients tested seropositive at baseline.

The CDR3 is 17 residues long. Per germline, CDR1 MNHEY and CDR2 SVGEGT. Trimming took 6 bases from V and 2 from J; bases not matched to a gene: 10. TCRdb's table, derived via immunoSEQ multiplex PCR, lists solely in-frame clones and lacks some. The sample has roughly 150,000 clones; about nine tenths are singletons. For this clone: No antigen is known for it.

The sample was peripheral blood, taken on day 0 of MenACWY control vaccination. The origin of this receptor is an adult in good health. This sequence joins TRBV6-2 or TRBV6-3 and TRBJ2-3, with 11 positions matching TRBD2. The CDR3 spells CASSLSSLAGATDTQYF. CDR3 nucleotides: TGTGCCAGCAGCCTTAGTTCACTAGCGGGGGCCACAGATACGCAGTATTTT.